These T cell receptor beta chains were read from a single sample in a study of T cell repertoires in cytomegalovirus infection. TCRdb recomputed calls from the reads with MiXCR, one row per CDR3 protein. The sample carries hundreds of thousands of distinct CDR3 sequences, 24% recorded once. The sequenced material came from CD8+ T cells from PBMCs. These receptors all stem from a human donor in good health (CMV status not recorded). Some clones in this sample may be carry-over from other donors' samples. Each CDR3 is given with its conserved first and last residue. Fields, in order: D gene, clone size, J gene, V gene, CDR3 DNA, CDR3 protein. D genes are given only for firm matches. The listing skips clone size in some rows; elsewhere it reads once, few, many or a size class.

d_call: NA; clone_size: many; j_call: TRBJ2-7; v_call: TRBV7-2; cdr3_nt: TGTGCCAGCAGCTTAGGGAAAGGTTCCTACGAGCAGTACTTC; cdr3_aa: CASSLGKGSYEQYF
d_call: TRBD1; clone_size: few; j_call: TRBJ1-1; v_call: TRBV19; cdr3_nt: TGTGCCAGTAGTATAGCCGGACAGGCTATCCTTTTGAACACTGAAGCTTTCTTT; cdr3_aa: CASSIAGQAILLNTEAFF
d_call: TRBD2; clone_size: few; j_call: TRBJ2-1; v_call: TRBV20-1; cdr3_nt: TGCAGTGCTGGGGAGGGCGGCGAACCCTACAATGAGCAGTTCTTC; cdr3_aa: CSAGEGGEPYNEQFF
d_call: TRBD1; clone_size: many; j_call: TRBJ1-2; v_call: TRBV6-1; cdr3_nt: TGTGCCAGCAGTTCCATTCTAAACGACAGGGGAAGGAGCTATGGCTACACCTTC; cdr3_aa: CASSSILNDRGRSYGYTF
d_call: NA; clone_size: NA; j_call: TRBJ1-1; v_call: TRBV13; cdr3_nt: TGTGCCAGCAGCGACGACCGCGGGGACGGGATTGAAGCTTTCTTT; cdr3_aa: CASSDDRGDGIEAFF
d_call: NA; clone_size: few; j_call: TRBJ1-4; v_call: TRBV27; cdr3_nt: TGTGCCAGCAGACTCTCCGGTAATGAAAAACTGTTTTTT; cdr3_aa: CASRLSGNEKLFF
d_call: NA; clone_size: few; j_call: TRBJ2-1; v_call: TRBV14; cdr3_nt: TGTGCCAGCAGCCAGTATAGGACCACCTACAATGAGCAGTTCTTC; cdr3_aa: CASSQYRTTYNEQFF
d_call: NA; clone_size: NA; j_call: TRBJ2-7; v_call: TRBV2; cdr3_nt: TGTGCCAGCAGTACAGAGGGGTTCGAGCAGTACTTC; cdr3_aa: CASSTEGFEQYF
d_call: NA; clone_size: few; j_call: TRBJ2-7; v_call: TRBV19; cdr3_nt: TGTGCCAGTAGGGGCCTAACCTACGAGCAGTACTTC; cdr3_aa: CASRGLTYEQYF
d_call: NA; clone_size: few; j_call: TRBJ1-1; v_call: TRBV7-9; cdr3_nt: TGTGCCAGCAGCTCGCCCCGGGGAGAAGCTTTCTTT; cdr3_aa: CASSSPRGEAFF
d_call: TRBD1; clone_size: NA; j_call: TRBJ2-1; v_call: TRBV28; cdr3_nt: TGTGCCAGCAGCCCTGGGACAGGGAAGGCAGATGAGCAGTTCTTC; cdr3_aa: CASSPGTGKADEQFF
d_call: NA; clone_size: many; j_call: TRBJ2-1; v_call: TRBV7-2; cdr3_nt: TGTGCCAGCAGCCCTGATTTAGAGTACAATGAGCAGTTCTTC; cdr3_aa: CASSPDLEYNEQFF
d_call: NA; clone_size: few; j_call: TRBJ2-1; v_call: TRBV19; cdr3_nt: TGTGCCAGTAGGACGTTCCGGGACGGGTACTACAATGAGCAGTTCTTC; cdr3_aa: CASRTFRDGYYNEQFF
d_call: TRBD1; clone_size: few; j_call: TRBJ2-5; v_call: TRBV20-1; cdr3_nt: TGCAGTGCTAGTAATCCTCCCAGGGGGGAGACCCAGTACTTC; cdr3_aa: CSASNPPRGETQYF
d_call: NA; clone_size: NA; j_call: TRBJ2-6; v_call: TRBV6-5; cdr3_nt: TGTGCCAGTGGGTACGGGCTGTCGGCCAACGTCCTGACTTTC; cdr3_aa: CASGYGLSANVLTF
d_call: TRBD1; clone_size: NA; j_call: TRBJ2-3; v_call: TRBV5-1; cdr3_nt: TGCGTCAGCAGCTTGGGGGACAGCCTCACAGATACGCAATATTTT; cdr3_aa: CVSSLGDSLTDTQYF
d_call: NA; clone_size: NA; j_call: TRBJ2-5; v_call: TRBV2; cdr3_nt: TGTGCCAGCAGTGAGTGGACCCAAGAGACCCAGTACTTC; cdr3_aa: CASSEWTQETQYF
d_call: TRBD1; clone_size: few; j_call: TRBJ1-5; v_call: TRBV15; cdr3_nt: TGTGCCACCAGCAGAGTAAACCCGGACAGGGGGCGAGAACAGCCCCAGCATTTT; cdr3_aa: CATSRVNPDRGREQPQHF
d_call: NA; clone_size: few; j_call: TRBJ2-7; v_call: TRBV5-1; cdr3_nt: TGCGCCAGCAGCCCAAGCGGTGCCGGATTGGAATGGCAGTACTTC; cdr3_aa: CASSPSGAGLEWQYF
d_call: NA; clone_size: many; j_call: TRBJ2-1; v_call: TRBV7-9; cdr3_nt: TGTGCCAGCAAAATGATAGAGGGCATCTACAATGAGCAGTTCTTC; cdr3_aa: CASKMIEGIYNEQFF
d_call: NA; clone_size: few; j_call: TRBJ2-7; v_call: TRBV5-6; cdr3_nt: TGTGCCAGCAGCTCAATGGTCGAGCAGTACTTC; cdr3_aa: CASSSMVEQYF
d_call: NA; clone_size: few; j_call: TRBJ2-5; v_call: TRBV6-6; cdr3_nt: TGTGCCAGCAGTTACTCGAACAGGCTACAAGAGACCCAGTACTTC; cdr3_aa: CASSYSNRLQETQYF
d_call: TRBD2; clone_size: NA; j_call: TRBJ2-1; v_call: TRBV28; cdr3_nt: TGTGCCAGCAGTTCTAGCGGGGGGACCTATGAGCAGTTCTTC; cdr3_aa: CASSSSGGTYEQFF
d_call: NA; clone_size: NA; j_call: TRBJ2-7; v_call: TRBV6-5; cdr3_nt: TGTGCCAGCAGTTCGGGGGACAGCTCCTACGAGCAGTACTTC; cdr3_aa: CASSSGDSSYEQYF
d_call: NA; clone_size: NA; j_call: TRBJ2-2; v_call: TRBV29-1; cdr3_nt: TGCAGCGTTCTCACCGGGGTTGGGAGCGGGGAGCTGTTTTTT; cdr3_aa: CSVLTGVGSGELFF